The rows below give T cell receptor beta chains drawn from one sample of a study of cytomegalovirus exposure and HLA in healthy donors. Clones were read by immunoSEQ multiplex PCR, and TCRdb kept only the in-frame ones, dropping some. The data hold about 170,000 clones, with approximately 80% observed a single time. Sequenced input: PBMCs. The receptors originated from a woman under 30 in good health and CMV-seronegative. CDR3s include the opening cysteine and the closing phenylalanine or tryptophan. A D gene is named only where the DNA matches it firmly. Clone sizes are given selectively: once, few, many, or a class where the clone is expanded.

d_gene,abundance,v_gene,j_gene,CDR3aa,CDR3nt
TRBD1,NA,TRBV6-5,TRBJ2-7,CASSYSGQGRDEQYF,TGTGCCAGCAGTTACTCGGGACAGGGGAGGGACGAGCAGTACTTC
NA,NA,TRBV7-3,TRBJ2-1,CASSSGGSYNEQFF,TGTGCCAGCAGCTCCGGAGGCTCCTACAATGAGCAGTTCTTC
NA,NA,TRBV19,TRBJ2-2,CASKGQNTGELFF,TGTGCCAGTAAGGGACAGAACACCGGGGAGCTGTTTTTT
TRBD1,once,TRBV7-9,TRBJ2-3,CASSSRQGPTDTQYF,TGTGCCAGCAGCTCACGACAGGGCCCAACAGATACGCAGTATTTT
NA,few,TRBV28,TRBJ2-3,CASRPTGTDTQYF,TGTGCCAGCAGGCCGACGGGGACAGATACGCAGTATTTT
NA,NA,TRBV1,TRBJ2-7,CTSSHVPGLARYEQYF,TGCACCAGCAGCCATGTACCGGGACTAGCGAGGTACGAGCAGTACTTC
TRBD1,NA,TRBV5-4,TRBJ2-3,CASSLRLDRGSTDTQYF,TGTGCCAGCAGCTTGCGCTTGGACAGGGGGAGCACAGATACGCAGTATTTT
TRBD2,NA,TRBV7-8,TRBJ2-1,CASSLLSLAVEQFF,TGTGCCAGCAGCTTGCTGAGTCTAGCGGTAGAGCAGTTCTTC
TRBD1,few,TRBV28,TRBJ1-2,CASSSGDRWVGYTF,TGTGCCAGCAGTTCCGGGGACAGGTGGGTTGGCTACACCTTC
TRBD1,NA,TRBV15,TRBJ2-5,CATSRGNRGMETQYF,TGTGCCACCAGCAGAGGAAACAGGGGAATGGAGACCCAGTACTTC
TRBD2,NA,TRBV7-2,TRBJ2-7,CASSTGLAAYEQYF,TGTGCCAGCAGCACGGGACTAGCGGCCTACGAGCAGTACTTC
NA,NA,TRBV5-1,TRBJ1-3,CASSPGSGNTIYF,TGCGCCAGCTCCCCCGGCTCTGGAAACACCATATATTTT
NA,few,TRBV6-1,TRBJ2-5,CASSEAPPGIQETQYF,TGTGCCAGCAGTGAAGCCCCCCCCGGGATCCAAGAGACCCAGTACTTC
NA,NA,TRBV7-3,TRBJ2-3,CASSSGGGSGDTQYF,TGTGCCAGCAGCTCCGGGGGCGGGAGCGGGGATACGCAGTATTTT
NA,NA,TRBV6-1,TRBJ2-1,CASSTRFEQFF,TGTGCCAGCAGCACAAGATTTGAGCAGTTCTTC
TRBD1,NA,TRBV9,TRBJ2-5,CASSAPSDRGPQETQYF,TGTGCCAGCAGCGCCCCCTCGGACAGGGGGCCACAAGAGACCCAGTACTTC
NA,NA,TRBV11-2,TRBJ1-1,CASSFPKFGGKDTEAFF,TGTGCCAGCAGCTTCCCAAAATTCGGGGGTAAGGACACTGAAGCTTTCTTT
TRBD1,NA,TRBV27,TRBJ2-4,CASSFSFRRGSRDRANIQYF,TGTGCCAGCAGTTTTTCGTTCCGGAGGGGATCCCGGGACAGGGCGAACATTCAGTACTTC
NA,few,TRBV21-1,TRBJ2-4,CASSGETGIKNIQYF,TGTGCCAGCAGCGGAGAGACAGGAATCAAAAACATTCAGTACTTC
NA,NA,TRBV29-1,TRBJ1-2,CSVGLGGSLYYGYTF,TGCAGCGTAGGTCTCGGGGGGTCGTTGTACTATGGCTACACCTTC
NA,NA,TRBV2,TRBJ1-2,CASSDGYLSSGYTF,TGTGCCAGCAGTGATGGTTACCTCTCTAGTGGCTACACCTTC
TRBD2,NA,TRBV7-2,TRBJ2-5,CASSSRTAGVRETQYF,TGTGCCAGCAGCTCGAGAACAGCGGGAGTGAGAGAGACCCAGTACTTC
TRBD1,few,TRBV7-2,TRBJ1-5,CASSLWTGGQPQHF,TGTGCCAGCAGCTTATGGACAGGGGGACAGCCCCAGCATTTT
NA,NA,TRBV19,TRBJ1-1,CASSPRRGSPQRTEAFF,TGTGCCAGTAGTCCTCGAAGGGGAAGTCCCCAACGCACTGAAGCTTTCTTT
NA,NA,TRBV5-8,TRBJ2-7,CASSLTGNEQYF,TGTGCCAGCAGCTTGACAGGGAACGAGCAGTACTTC
NA,NA,TRBV21-1,TRBJ2-3,CASSKRVVAGDTDTQYF,TGTGCCAGCAGCAAAAGGGTAGTGGCGGGAGACACAGATACGCAGTATTTT
NA,NA,TRBV29-1,TRBJ2-3,CSVATMASEVRDTQYF,TGCAGCGTAGCCACCATGGCTAGCGAGGTTAGAGATACGCAGTATTTT
NA,NA,TRBV11-2,TRBJ1-4,CASSSGGYDEKLFF,TGTGCCAGCAGCTCTGGGGGGTACGATGAAAAACTGTTTTTT
TRBD2,NA,TRBV11-2,TRBJ2-7,CASGDLLAGRPSYEQYF,TGTGCCAGCGGGGATCTCTTAGCGGGTCGCCCCTCCTACGAGCAGTACTTC
NA,NA,TRBV7-9,TRBJ2-2,CASMAGLGTGELFF,TGTGCCAGCATGGCGGGCCTAGGGACCGGGGAGCTGTTTTTT
TRBD1,NA,TRBV6-1,TRBJ1-1,CASRRTGEAFF,TGTGCCAGCAGGAGGACAGGCGAAGCTTTCTTT